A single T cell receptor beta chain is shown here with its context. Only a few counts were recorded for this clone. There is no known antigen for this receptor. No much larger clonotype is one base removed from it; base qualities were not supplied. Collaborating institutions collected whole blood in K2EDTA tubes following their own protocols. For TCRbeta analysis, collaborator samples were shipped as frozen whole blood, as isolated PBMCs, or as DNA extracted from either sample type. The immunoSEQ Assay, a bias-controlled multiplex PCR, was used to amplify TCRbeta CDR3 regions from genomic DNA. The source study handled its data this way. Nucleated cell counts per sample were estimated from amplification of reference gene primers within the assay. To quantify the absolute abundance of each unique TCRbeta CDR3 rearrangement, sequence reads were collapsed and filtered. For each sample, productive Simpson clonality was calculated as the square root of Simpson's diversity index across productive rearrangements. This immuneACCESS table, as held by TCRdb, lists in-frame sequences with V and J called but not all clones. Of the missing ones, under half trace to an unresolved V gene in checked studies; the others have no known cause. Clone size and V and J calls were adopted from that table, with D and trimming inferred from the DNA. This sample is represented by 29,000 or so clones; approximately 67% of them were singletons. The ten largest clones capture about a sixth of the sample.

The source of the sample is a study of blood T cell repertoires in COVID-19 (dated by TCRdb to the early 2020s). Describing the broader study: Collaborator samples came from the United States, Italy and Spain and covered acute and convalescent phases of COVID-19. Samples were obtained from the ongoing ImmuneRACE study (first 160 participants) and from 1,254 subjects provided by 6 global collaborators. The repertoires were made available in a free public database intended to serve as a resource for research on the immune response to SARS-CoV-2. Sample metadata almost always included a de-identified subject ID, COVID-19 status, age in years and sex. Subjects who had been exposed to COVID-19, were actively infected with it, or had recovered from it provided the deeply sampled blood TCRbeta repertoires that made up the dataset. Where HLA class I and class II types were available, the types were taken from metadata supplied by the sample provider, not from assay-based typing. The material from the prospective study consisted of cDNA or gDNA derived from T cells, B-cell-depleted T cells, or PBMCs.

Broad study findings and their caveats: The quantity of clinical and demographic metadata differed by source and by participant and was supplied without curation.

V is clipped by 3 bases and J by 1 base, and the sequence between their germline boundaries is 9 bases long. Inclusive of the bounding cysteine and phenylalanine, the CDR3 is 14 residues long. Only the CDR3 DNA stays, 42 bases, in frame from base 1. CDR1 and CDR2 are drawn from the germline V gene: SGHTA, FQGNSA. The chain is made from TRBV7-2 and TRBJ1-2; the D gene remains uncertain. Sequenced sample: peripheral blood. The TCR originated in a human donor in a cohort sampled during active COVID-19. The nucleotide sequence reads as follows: TGTGCCAGCAGCTTTGGCGGAAGTAACTATGGCTACACCTTC. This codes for CASSFGGSNYGYTF.